The T cell receptor (beta chain) described here comes from a study of T cell changes during pregnancy in multiple sclerosis. Generated by immunoSEQ multiplex PCR, the TCRdb table keeps only in-frame clones and is missing some. This sample yields 95,000 to 100,000 clones, of which about 91% are seen a single time; approximately 3.4% belongs to the top ten. The length of the CDR3 is 15 residues. In germline, CDR1 is SGHDT, CDR2 YYEEEE. V was clipped by 3 bases and J by 0 bases; unmatched bases: 4. This clone was found once. The V and J genes are TRBV5-6 and TRBJ1-2; 8 nucleotides match TRBD1. The material sequenced was peripheral blood, taken in the second trimester of pregnancy. The sequence derives from a female donor with multiple sclerosis, enrolled in a pregnancy study. In nucleotides, the CDR3 is TGTGCCAGCAGCTGGGGACAGGAACCTAACTATGGCTACACCTTC. Amino acid sequence: CASSWGQEPNYGYTF.